This T cell receptor (beta chain) was sequenced during a study of Ad26.COV2.S vaccination and SARS-CoV-2 variants. Study-wide results and caveats: It was reported that spike-specific CD8+ and CD4+ T cell responses were substantially broad after vaccination.

V was clipped by 2 bases and J by 6 bases, with 13 bases between them. The germline V gene has CDR1 MDHEN and CDR2 SYDVKM. The CDR3 totals 14 residues. Generated by immunoSEQ multiplex PCR, the TCRdb table keeps only in-frame clones and is missing some. The sample has fewer than 400,000 clones; 70% to 90% are singletons. This sample's treatment: roughly 20 received Ad26.COV2.S at low or high dose, single or two shots; 5 received placebo; per-sample allocation not given. Sampling was performed 63 days after the first vaccine or placebo injection. Notes on this clone: No antigen is known for it.

This receptor was taken from a person aged 18-60 years who received the Ad26.COV2.S COVID-19 vaccine or a placebo. The sequencing here drew on peripheral blood, taken in a trial of Ad26.COV2.S vaccine versus placebo. This chain uses TRBV28 with TRBJ1-2; D may be TRBD1 (6 bases). CDR3 loop: CASSLGGGRDGYTF. In nucleotides, the CDR3 is TGTGCCAGCAGTTTAGGAGGGGGTAGGGATGGCTACACCTTC.